This T cell receptor beta chain was documented in a study of blood T cell repertoires in COVID-19. Which cohort a participant joined came from the clinical history participants gave. The CDR3 is 15 residues long. Germline-derived CDR1 and CDR2 are MDHEN and SYDVKM. With 6 bases removed from V and 7 bases from J, the gap between germline ends came to 20 bases. Clones were sequenced by immunoSEQ multiplex PCR, and TCRdb holds only the in-frame ones, with some missing. The sample contains 150,000 to 200,000 clones, roughly 80% of which appear only once. The sample consisted of PBMCs or T cells enriched from blood (not recorded which). The rearrangement uses TRBV28 and TRBJ2-3, with D perhaps matching TRBD2 (6 bases). This TCR came from a man aged 45-65 years who had recovered from COVID-19. The CDR3 sequence: CASSQPGTGGHTQYF. The CDR3 nucleotides read TGTGCCAGCAGCCAACCCGGGACTGGAGGCCATACGCAGTATTTT.